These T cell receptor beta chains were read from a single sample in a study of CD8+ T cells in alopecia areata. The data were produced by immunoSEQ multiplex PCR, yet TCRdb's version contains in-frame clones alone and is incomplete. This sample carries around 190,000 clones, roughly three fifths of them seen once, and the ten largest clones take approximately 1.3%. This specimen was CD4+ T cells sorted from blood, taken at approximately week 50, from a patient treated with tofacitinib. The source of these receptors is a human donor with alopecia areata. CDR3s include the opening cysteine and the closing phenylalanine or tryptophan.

CDR3aa: CSGLGAYGYTF; v_gene: TRBV29-1; j_gene: TRBJ1-2
CDR3aa: CASSLSPGDTEAFF; v_gene: TRBV7-6; j_gene: TRBJ1-1
CDR3aa: CAWSYSGGTADTQYF; v_gene: TRBV30; j_gene: TRBJ2-3
CDR3aa: CAWSAQQGLVSYGYTF; v_gene: TRBV30; j_gene: TRBJ1-2
CDR3aa: CASSIQVGTEAFF; v_gene: TRBV9; j_gene: TRBJ1-1
CDR3aa: CASSQDRGVGIQYF; v_gene: TRBV4-3; j_gene: TRBJ2-4
CDR3aa: CASSLSTVMNTEAFF; v_gene: TRBV9; j_gene: TRBJ1-1
CDR3aa: CASSSLRYTDTQYF; v_gene: TRBV5-1; j_gene: TRBJ2-3
CDR3aa: CASTLTGTPSNQPQHF; v_gene: TRBV19; j_gene: TRBJ1-5
CDR3aa: CSVDYHNEQFF; v_gene: TRBV29-1; j_gene: TRBJ2-1
CDR3aa: CASAGETQYF; v_gene: TRBV2; j_gene: TRBJ2-3
CDR3aa: CASSEYSGGEAFF; v_gene: TRBV25-1; j_gene: TRBJ1-1
CDR3aa: CASTVPGSPLHF; v_gene: TRBV13; j_gene: TRBJ1-6
CDR3aa: CASSQDTNYGYTF; v_gene: TRBV4-3; j_gene: TRBJ1-2
CDR3aa: CASSQQLTGQTPVGYTF; v_gene: TRBV4-3; j_gene: TRBJ1-2
CDR3aa: CAIRQGANNEQFF; v_gene: TRBV10-3; j_gene: TRBJ2-1
CDR3aa: CASKREGTYNEQFF; v_gene: TRBV7-9; j_gene: TRBJ2-1
CDR3aa: CAWMGTEAFF; v_gene: TRBV30; j_gene: TRBJ1-1
CDR3aa: CASSVGPSLGDTQYF; v_gene: TRBV9; j_gene: TRBJ2-3
CDR3aa: CASSLAGSHEQFF; v_gene: TRBV7-9; j_gene: TRBJ2-1
CDR3aa: CASSDPYGYTF; v_gene: TRBV6-5; j_gene: TRBJ1-2
CDR3aa: CASSLGEDTQYF; v_gene: TRBV5-6; j_gene: TRBJ2-3
CDR3aa: CASSLDGVLGTQYF; v_gene: TRBV5-1; j_gene: TRBJ2-5
CDR3aa: CAWSPDRATGNTIYF; v_gene: TRBV30; j_gene: TRBJ1-3
CDR3aa: CASSSHIGGNTDTQYF; v_gene: TRBV7-3; j_gene: TRBJ2-3
CDR3aa: CASGSGARTDTQYF; v_gene: TRBV7-9; j_gene: TRBJ2-3
CDR3aa: CASSHTMGANQPQHF; v_gene: TRBV4-1; j_gene: TRBJ1-5
CDR3aa: CAWNGPGPTYYEQYF; v_gene: TRBV30; j_gene: TRBJ2-7
CDR3aa: CASSRSNQPQHF; v_gene: TRBV14; j_gene: TRBJ1-5
CDR3aa: CASSSEGGAPEQFF; v_gene: TRBV11-2; j_gene: TRBJ2-1
CDR3aa: CSVDLTGVHGYTF; v_gene: TRBV29-1; j_gene: TRBJ1-2
CDR3aa: CASSERLDNIQYF; v_gene: TRBV6-1; j_gene: TRBJ2-4
CDR3aa: CASSQGPGVTTF; v_gene: TRBV4-1; j_gene: TRBJ1-2
CDR3aa: CASSETSGRAEQFF; v_gene: TRBV10-1; j_gene: TRBJ2-1
CDR3aa: CAWSIPSGGGTDTQYF; v_gene: TRBV30; j_gene: TRBJ2-3
CDR3aa: CASSPSTGETQYF; v_gene: TRBV7-9; j_gene: TRBJ2-5
CDR3aa: CASSGSGQTNTEAFF; v_gene: TRBV27; j_gene: TRBJ1-1
CDR3aa: CASSLGVGGANYGYTF; v_gene: TRBV7-2; j_gene: TRBJ1-2
CDR3aa: CASLDKPNHYEQYF; v_gene: TRBV6-6; j_gene: TRBJ2-7
CDR3aa: CSVDTLGETQYF; v_gene: TRBV29-1; j_gene: TRBJ2-5
CDR3aa: CASSESPQGGQFF; v_gene: TRBV2; j_gene: TRBJ2-1
CDR3aa: CASSEEYEQYF; v_gene: TRBV5-1; j_gene: TRBJ2-7
CDR3aa: CASSPGQGRDSPLHF; v_gene: TRBV7-6; j_gene: TRBJ1-6
CDR3aa: CASSLDGQGNTEAFF; v_gene: TRBV5-1; j_gene: TRBJ1-1
CDR3aa: CAGGQGAGNQPQHF; v_gene: TRBV6-6; j_gene: TRBJ1-5
CDR3aa: CAWSVTGSDIQYF; v_gene: TRBV30; j_gene: TRBJ2-4
CDR3aa: CAWSVRQYEQYF; v_gene: TRBV30; j_gene: TRBJ2-7
CDR3aa: CAWSDKTVEKLFF; v_gene: TRBV30; j_gene: TRBJ1-4
CDR3aa: CASRFKLEAFF; v_gene: TRBV6-1; j_gene: TRBJ1-1
CDR3aa: CASSLPGQETQYF; v_gene: TRBV11-2; j_gene: TRBJ2-5